The entry below gives a single T cell receptor beta chain sequence along with its context. Per the study methods: Reference gene primer amplification gave estimated nucleated cell counts. This table comes from immunoSEQ multiplex PCR, and its TCRdb copy is limited to in-frame clones, with some not included. V, J and clone size were drawn from that table, and D and trimming were deduced from the DNA. Here the sample spans around 100,000 clones, over 80% being singletons. The data were taken from a study of blood T cell repertoires in COVID-19. The overall study: COVID-19 samples, acute and convalescent, were from the United States, Italy and Spain. T cells, B-cell-depleted T cells, or PBMCs provided the cDNA or gDNA that served as material.

From germline, CDR1 is MDHEN and CDR2 SYDVKM. This CDR3 has 13 residues. Trimming pared 7 bases from V and 4 bases from J, leaving 13 bases between. The specimen sequenced was peripheral blood. This TCR came from a man aged 45-65 years with active or convalescent COVID-19. The rearrangement joins TRBV28 to TRBJ1-1; possible D gene TRBD1, 5 bases. The CDR3 sequence: CASIQPGGTEAFF. Written as DNA, the CDR3 is TGTGCCAGCATCCAGCCCGGGGGCACTGAAGCTTTCTTT.